The T cell receptor beta chain under discussion was sequenced for a study of shared clonotypes between healthy human individuals. As for the study in general: The cohort had two women and a few men, ages 18 to 49.

TCRdb's table, derived via immunoSEQ multiplex PCR, lists solely in-frame clones and lacks some. Of 2 million to 2.5 million clones listed, around 90% were seen once; the top ten hold around 0.4%. The study's findings and limits: Between a handful of donors, naive CD4 clonotypes were shared at a level of roughly 5.5%.

The study drew its donors from healthy HIV-negative adults without recent acute infections or vaccinations. In the CD4+ fraction, cells were divided into CD45RA+ naive and CD45RA-negative memory subsets. Germline V gene sequence: CDR1 SGHRS, CDR2 YFSETQ. V lost 0 bases to trimming and J lost 6 bases, with 23 bases between them. This CDR3 has 18 residues. In its sample, this clone was seen once. Its antigen is unknown. The TCR was taken from a man between 18 and 29 years old in good health. Some clones in this sample may be carry-over from other donors' samples. The chain couples TRBV5-1 to TRBJ2-3; tentatively, D is TRBD1 (6 bases). Sequencing was carried out using naive CD4+ T cells from PBMCs. Indicated subset: CD45RA+ positively selected. Here the CDR3 reads CASSLGPTGQSLEDTQYF. The CDR3 DNA reads TGCGCCAGCAGCTTGGGGCCAACGGGACAAAGTTTGGAGGATACGCAGTATTTT.